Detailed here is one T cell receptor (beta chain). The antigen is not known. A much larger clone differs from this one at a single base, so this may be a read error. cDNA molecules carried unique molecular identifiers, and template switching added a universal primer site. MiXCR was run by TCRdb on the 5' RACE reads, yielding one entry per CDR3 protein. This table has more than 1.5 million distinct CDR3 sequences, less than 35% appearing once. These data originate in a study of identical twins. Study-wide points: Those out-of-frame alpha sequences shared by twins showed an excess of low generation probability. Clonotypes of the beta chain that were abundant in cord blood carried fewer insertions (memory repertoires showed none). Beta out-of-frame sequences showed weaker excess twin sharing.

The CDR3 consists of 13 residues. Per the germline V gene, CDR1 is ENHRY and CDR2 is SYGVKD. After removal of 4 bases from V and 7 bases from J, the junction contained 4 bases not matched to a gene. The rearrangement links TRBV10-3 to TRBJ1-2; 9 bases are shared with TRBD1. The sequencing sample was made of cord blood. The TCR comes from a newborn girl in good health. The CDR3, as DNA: TGTGCCATCAGTGGGGACAGGGTAGGTGGCTACACCTTC. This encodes CAISGDRVGGYTF.